The 26 T cell receptor beta chains presented below share a single source sample, sequenced in a study of human T cells and chemical hapten exposure. Time point of the sample: pre-sensitization, week 0. Treatment denoted: therapeutic diphenylcyclopropenone sensitization with weekly scalp DPC. From the RACE reads, TCRdb called clonotypes with MiXCR, one entry per CDR3 protein. The top ten hold approximately 2.4% of the sample, which has 350,000 to 400,000 distinct CDR3 sequences, approximately 5.1% seen once. The material sequenced was whole blood, taken in connection with sensitization to the hapten diphenylcyclopropenone (DPC). These receptors were obtained from a woman in her fifties or sixties with alopecia areata. Some clones in this sample may be carry-over from other donors' samples.

This chain links TRBV11-2 with TRBJ2-1; 10 bases are a match to TRBD2. The CDR3 loop spans 15 amino acids. The trim removed 5 bases at V and 8 bases at J, leaving 9 bases unmatched. Germline V gives CDR1 SGHAT, CDR2 FQNNGV. CDR3 sequence reads: CASSITGTSVHEQFF. In DNA form, the CDR3 reads TGTGCCAGCAGCATAACCGGGACTAGCGTGCATGAGCAGTTCTTC.

Many counts were recorded for this clonotype. The chain is built from TRBV10-2 and TRBJ2-1; a weak D match, TRBD2 (5 bases). Germline V gives CDR1 WSHSY, CDR2 SAAADI. The CDR3 totals 12 residues. Trimming removed 6 bases at V and 8 bases at J, with 11 bases between. The CDR3 loop is CASRELGHEQFF. The DNA of the CDR3 is TGCGCCAGCAGGGAACTAGGTCATGAGCAGTTCTTC.

This clonotype has at least ten counts. The V gene is TRBV2, the J gene TRBJ2-3; possibly TRBD2 for D (6 bases). Germline CDR1 SNHLY, CDR2 FYNNEI. The V end was cut by 6 bases, the J end by 4 bases, with 23 bases between. This CDR3 contains 17 residues. This chain's CDR3 is CASRRSLRGGGADTQYF. The CDR3 bases are TGTGCCAGCAGGAGGTCCCTCCGGGGAGGTGGGGCAGATACGCAGTATTTT.

This clonotype was seen many times. The J gene is TRBJ2-5, the V gene TRBV4-1; no clear D. Trimming cost V 4 bases and J 9 bases, with 12 bases left between them. Germline V gives CDR1 MGHRA, CDR2 YSYEKL. The CDR3 covers 12 residues. The chain's CDR3 is CASSPDGSSQYF. CDR3 bases: TGCGCCAGCAGCCCGGACGGTAGTTCCCAGTACTTC.

The sample holds many counts of this clonotype. The rearrangement uses TRBV6-1 and TRBJ2-1; TRBD2 is a possible D gene (8 bases). Per the germline V gene, CDR1 is MNHNS and CDR2 is SASEGT. The CDR3 is 14 amino acids. Trimming removed 5 bases from V and 5 bases from J, with 13 bases in between. CDR3 amino acids: CASSFSGTDNEQFF. The CDR3 nucleotides read TGTGCCAGCAGTTTTAGCGGGACAGACAATGAGCAGTTCTTC.

This clonotype has only a few counts. The chain recombines TRBV7-3 with TRBJ2-5, with D hard to call. CDR1 is SGHTA, CDR2 FQGTGA, per germline. The CDR3 has 16 residues. The germline V and J ends were trimmed by 1 base and 0 bases, with 12 bases remaining between them. The CDR3 DNA reads TGTGCCAGCAGCTTAAGGCCCGCGGCGTACCAAGAGACCCAGTACTTC. It codes for CASSLRPAAYQETQYF.

The rearrangement joins TRBV2 to TRBJ2-1; weak D call: TRBD1 (7 bases). This CDR3 contains 13 residues. Trimming removed 9 bases at V and 3 bases at J, with 12 bases between. Germline CDR1 and CDR2: SNHLY and FYNNEI. The CDR3 here is CASGQDYYNEQFF. CDR3 nucleotide sequence: TGTGCCAGTGGACAGGACTACTACAATGAGCAGTTCTTC.

The table lists this clonotype with a few counts. The chain couples TRBV3-1 to TRBJ1-4; D not resolved. The CDR3 runs 14 residues. Trimming removed 5 bases from V and 0 bases from J, with 7 bases in between. CDR1 and CDR2 from the germline V gene are LGHDT and YNNKEL (reference sequence). CDR3 loop: CASSGSTTNEKLFF. CDR3 coding DNA: TGTGCCAGCAGCGGGTCAACAACTAATGAAAAACTGTTTTTT.

This clonotype has more than one count but fewer than ten. J is TRBJ2-7 and V is TRBV6-5, with 9 bases matching TRBD1. CDR1 is MNHEY and CDR2 is SVGAGI in the germline V gene. The CDR3 totals 13 residues. V gave up 6 bases and J gave up 3 bases; unmatched junction bases: 3. The chain's CDR3 is CASSGQGFYEQYF. The CDR3 DNA reads TGTGCCAGCAGCGGACAGGGGTTCTACGAGCAGTACTTC.

This clonotype was observed at least ten times. Relative to the germline gene, one junction end is altered; a read error may explain this. The chain combines TRBV7-8 with TRBJ1-1; no reliable D call. Germline lookup yields CDR1 SGHVS and CDR2 FQNEAQ. The CDR3 is made up of 15 amino acids. CDR3: CASSLASETNTEAFF. In nucleotides, the CDR3 is TGTGCCAGCAGCTTAGCGTCGGAGACTAACACTGAAGCCTTCTTT.

The V gene is TRBV25-1, the J gene TRBJ1-2; D is undetermined. V was shortened by 1 base and J by 7 bases, with 4 bases between the two germline ends. Per germline, CDR1 MGHDK and CDR2 SYGVNS. This CDR3 has 11 amino acids. The CDR3 spells CASSEFLGYTF. The CDR3 bases are TGTGCCAGCAGTGAATTTCTTGGCTACACCTTC.

In this sample, this clonotype turned up a few times. In DNA form, the CDR3 reads TGCAGCGCTTCCCGAGGAAGAAATCAGCCCCAGCATTTT. Translating it yields CSASRGRNQPQHF. V and J are TRBV29-1 and TRBJ1-5; D gene uncertain. Per germline, CDR1 SQVTM and CDR2 ANQGSEA. Trimming took off 7 bases at V and 4 bases at J, with 14 bases between the two ends. CDR3 length: 13 residues.

Many counts were recorded for this clonotype. The V gene is TRBV29-1, the J gene TRBJ2-7; 9 bases line up with TRBD2. The CDR3 length is 15 residues. Germline V gene sequence: CDR1 SQVTM, CDR2 ANQGSEA. J lost 2 bases, V lost 2 bases, and 7 bases had no gene match. The CDR3 DNA reads as TGCAGCGTTGAACAGGGTAGCGGGAGTACCTACGAGCAGTACTTC. It specifies CSVEQGSGSTYEQYF.

A note on this clonotype: With a much larger clone just one base away, this may be a read error. The chain is built from TRBV13 and TRBJ2-5, with D unclear. This CDR3 is 13 amino acids long. V was trimmed by 4 bases and J by 5 bases, leaving 11 bases between them. The germline V gene encodes CDR1 PRHDT and CDR2 FYEKMQ (reference sequence). The DNA for the CDR3 is TGTGCCAGCAGCTCGACGGAGCTGGAGACCCAGTACTTC. Its protein product is CASSSTELETQYF.

This clonotype was detected a few times. V and J are TRBV5-1 and TRBJ2-5, with 8 bases aligning to TRBD1. The CDR3 totals 15 residues. Germline CDR1 SGHRS, CDR2 YFSETQ. J was trimmed by 1 base and V by 4 bases; bases with no gene match: 6. CDR3 loop: CASSPTQGGQETQYF. For the CDR3, the DNA is TGCGCCAGCAGCCCCACACAGGGGGGCCAAGAGACCCAGTACTTC.

The chain recombines TRBV29-1 with TRBJ2-5; the D gene could be TRBD1 or TRBD2 (6 bases each). V was shortened by 5 bases and J by 4 bases, with 20 bases between the two germline ends. Germline V gives CDR1 SQVTM, CDR2 ANQGSEA. The CDR3 is made up of 15 amino acids. The CDR3 loop reads CSVRGGGGTGETQYF. The DNA of the CDR3 is TGCAGCGTTAGGGGAGGAGGGGGAACGGGAGAGACCCAGTACTTC. The variable domain in full, with the rest retrieved from reference TRBV29-1 and TRBJ2-5, is SAVISQKPSRDICQRGTSLTIQCQVDSQVTMMFWYRQQPGQSLTLIATANQGSEATYESGFVIDKFPISRPNLTFSTLTVSNMSPEDSSIYLCSVRGGGGTGETQYFGPGTRLLVL.

This clonotype appeared many times. The rearrangement joins TRBV28 to TRBJ2-7, with 10 bases matching TRBD2. CDR1 is MDHEN, CDR2 SYDVKM, per germline. There are 13 residues in the CDR3. V lost 6 bases and J lost 1; bases outside the gene matches: 0. Written as DNA, the CDR3 is TGTGCCAGCAGACTAGCGGGGTCCTACGAGCAGTACTTC. It yields the protein CASRLAGSYEQYF. Full variable domain (rest looked up from reference TRBV28 and TRBJ2-7): DVKVTQSSRYLVKRTGEKVFLECVQDMDHENMFWYRQDPGLGLRLIYFSYDVKMKEKGDIPEGYSVSREKKERFSLILESASTNQTSMYLCASRLAGSYEQYFGPGTRLTVT.

This clonotype was seen a few times. The V and J genes are TRBV4-3 and TRBJ1-4; TRBD1 might be the D (5 bases). Germline V gene lookup returns CDR1 LGHNA and CDR2 YSLEER. The V gene lost 6 bases and the J gene lost 5 bases, with 13 bases spanning the gap. The CDR3 has 14 amino acids. The CDR3 here is CASRPDPGNEKLFF. The DNA of the CDR3 is TGCGCCAGCAGACCCGACCCAGGGAATGAAAAACTGTTTTTT.

This clonotype was seen many times. The V call is TRBV29-1, the J call TRBJ2-5; 8 bases are shared with TRBD1. Germline V gene sequence: CDR1 SQVTM, CDR2 ANQGSEA. V lost 6 bases and J lost 3; bases outside the gene matches: 9. The CDR3 runs to 14 residues. CDR3 protein: CSVAGQAAEETQYF. Here the CDR3 DNA reads TGCAGCGTGGCGGGACAGGCGGCCGAAGAGACCCAGTACTTC. Variable domain in full (rest from reference TRBV29-1 and TRBJ2-5): SAVISQKPSRDICQRGTSLTIQCQVDSQVTMMFWYRQQPGQSLTLIATANQGSEATYESGFVIDKFPISRPNLTFSTLTVSNMSPEDSSIYLCSVAGQAAEETQYFGPGTRLLVL.

The chain couples TRBV9 to TRBJ2-3; a possible D gene is TRBD2 (5 bases). Trimming pared 0 bases from V and 5 bases from J, leaving 22 bases between. The CDR3 totals 18 residues. Germline CDR1 reads SGDLS; CDR2 reads YYNGEE. Here the CDR3 DNA reads TGTGCCAGCAGCGTAGCAGAAACCCCAGGCGCCGGGGAAGATACGCAGTATTTT. Translated, it gives CASSVAETPGAGEDTQYF.

This clonotype showed up just a few times. V and J are TRBV28 and TRBJ1-1, with a tentative D call TRBD1 (6 bases). V was trimmed by 6 bases and J by 6 bases, leaving 17 bases between them. This CDR3 contains 14 residues. Looked up from germline, CDR1 is MDHEN and CDR2 is SYDVKM. CDR3 loop: CASSHGRGISEAFF. The CDR3 DNA is TGTGCCAGCAGCCACGGCAGGGGAATCTCTGAAGCTTTCTTT. Supplemented by reference TRBV28 and TRBJ1-1, the full variable domain reads DVKVTQSSRYLVKRTGEKVFLECVQDMDHENMFWYRQDPGLGLRLIYFSYDVKMKEKGDIPEGYSVSREKKERFSLILESASTNQTSMYLCASSHGRGISEAFFGQGTRLTVV.

V gene TRBV4-3 combines with J gene TRBJ2-5, with 11 bases identical to TRBD2. The CDR3 has 16 amino acids. The V gene's germline CDR1 is LGHNA and CDR2 YSLEER. J was trimmed by 4 bases and V by 0 bases; bases with no gene match: 4. CDR3 bases: TGCGCCAGCAGCCAAGACCAACTAGCGGGAGCAGAGACCCAGTACTTC. Translation gives CASSQDQLAGAETQYF.

The V call is TRBV12-5, the J call TRBJ1-5, with D unresolved. Germline V gives CDR1 LGHNT, CDR2 FRNRAP. Between the trimmed V and J ends, which lost 5 bases and 7 bases, there was a span of 9 bases. The CDR3 is 12 amino acids. In DNA, the CDR3 is TGTGCTAGTGGTCCCGGAGTCCAGCCCCAGCATTTT. Protein product: CASGPGVQPQHF.

This clonotype was seen a few times. The gene calls are TRBV9 and TRBJ2-5; D unclear. CDR3 length: 13 residues. V was cut by 0 bases and J by 2 bases, with 5 bases left in between. CDR1 and CDR2 (germline): SGDLS, YYNGEE. CDR3 DNA sequence: TGTGCCAGCAGCGTAGGGCCTCAAGAGACCCAGTACTTC. It translates to CASSVGPQETQYF.

V and J are TRBV6-5 and TRBJ2-7, with D perhaps matching TRBD1 (5 bases). V was shortened by 2 bases and J by 7 bases, with 12 bases between the two germline ends. The CDR3 runs to 13 residues. Germline-derived CDR1 and CDR2 are MNHEY and SVGAGI. The CDR3 DNA is TGTGCCAGCAGTTACGTAGGGGCTGGAGAGCAGTACTTC. It encodes CASSYVGAGEQYF.

V gene TRBV6-1 combines with J gene TRBJ2-2; D call uncertain. V was shortened by 1 base and J by 3 bases, with 6 bases between the two germline ends. The germline CDR1 and CDR2 sequences are MNHNS and SASEGT. CDR3 length: 14 residues. The chain's CDR3 is CASSEVRYTGELFF. In DNA form, the CDR3 reads TGTGCCAGCAGTGAAGTCAGATACACCGGGGAGCTGTTTTTT.